This T cell receptor beta chain was sequenced in a study of shared clonotypes between healthy human individuals (dated by TCRdb to between 2020 and 2021). Concerning the study at large: The cohort comprised a couple of women and a few men aged 18 to 49 years. For each donor, three plates each were used for CD4 naive and CD4 memory, two plates were used for CD8 naive, and one plate was used for CD8 memory. The study deeply sequenced blood TCR repertoires of several healthy adults to estimate repertoire size and the extent of clonotype sharing between individuals. Different laboratories and diverse techniques were used to prepare libraries and sequence TCR repertoires, to increase sequencing depth and limit assay-specific biases. Per donor, leukapheresis produced somewhere between about 0.9 and 10 billion PBMCs.

With respect to this clone: No cognate antigen has been identified for it. Qualities for individual bases were not recorded, and no much larger clone is one base off.

Study-wide findings and limitations: The small number of donors limited the genetic and exposure-history diversity represented. Higher generation probabilities were observed for clonotypes shared by all four sorted-subset donors than for non-shared clonotypes. Estimated clonotype richness was generally larger for naive than for memory subsets. Sampling was limited to blood, and TCR repertoires in tissue likely differ from TCR repertoires in blood. Incomplete sequencing was indicated by rarefaction of sorted-subset datasets, despite the large sequencing depth. Based on pairwise subsampling, the degree of clonotype sharing among donors was expected to be affected by sequencing depth. About 5% of naive CD4, 3.5% of naive CD8, around 2.3% of memory CD4, and approximately 0.39% of memory CD8 clonotypes were shared across several donors.

The donors were healthy, HIV-negative adults with no recently reported acute infections or vaccinations. Every donor was a Caucasian adult residing in Nashville, Tennessee, USA. CD4+ T cells were enriched through magnetic negative selection, after which naive cells were positively selected on CD45RA and the remaining negative fraction served as the memory subset. After blood collection by leukapheresis, PBMCs were isolated using Ficoll-Histopaque density gradient centrifugation and then cryopreserved in the vapor phase of liquid nitrogen. Analytical flow cytometry was used to check the purity and quantity of every magnetically sorted T cell population. Genomic DNA was isolated from every sorted fraction and measured by UV absorbance on a Nanodrop 2000c. CDR1 and CDR2 are read off the germline V gene as SGHTS and YDEGEE. Counted from cysteine to phenylalanine, this CDR3 has 15 amino acids. The entry retains the CDR3 DNA only, 45 bases that are in frame from base 1. Trimming takes 0 bases from V and 2 bases from J, and the germline ends sit 12 bases apart.

TCR CDR3 regions were amplified from genomic DNA by multiplex PCR using the deep immunoSEQ assay. Extracted genomic DNA from each cell subset was spread evenly across all wells of several immunoSEQ 96-well plates, with each plate serving as a replicate. Each replicate PCR for sorted subsets received around 0.2 ug genomic DNA, equal to roughly 30,000 T cell genomes. The purified libraries were quantified using a Qubit 3.0 fluorometer, sized with a Bioanalyzer 2100, and then quantified again using the KAPA Library Quantification kit. A separate single-read 150-cycle Illumina NextSeq 550 flow cell was used to sequence each immunoSEQ 96-well plate. Turning to the authors' computational methods: Because the immunoSEQ output included only junctional sequences and no quality scores, the filtering could not be the same as the filtering used for full-length reads. To assign V/J genes and CDR3, sequences were annotated against IMGT germline references using PyIR, a Python wrapper for IgBLAST v1.9. Any read was removed if the V/J assignment was weak (E-value above 1e-6), the CDR3 was missing, or the read contained stop codons, out-of-frame junctions, or ambiguous translated residues. V3J clonotypes were defined as sequences sharing the same inferred V gene, J gene, and CDR3 amino acid sequence. Percentage overlap between repertoires was calculated by dividing the number of shared unique clonotypes by the size of the smaller repertoire. Richness of each repertoire was evaluated using RTK rarefaction, the Chao1 estimator, and Recon v2.1 estimates of unobserved clonotypes. For all TCRbeta clonotypes obtained by the gDNA method from several donors, generation probabilities were computed with OLGA. TCRdb retrieved this table from immuneACCESS and kept in-frame rearrangements only. Not all clones are present; in checked studies, unresolved V genes account for under half, and no reason is known for the remainder. V, J and clone size derive from that table, while D and trimming were established from the DNA sequence. This sample holds some 2.1 million clones; roughly 96% were observed only once. The ten largest clones add up to 0.13% of the sample.

The sequencing sample was made of naive CD4+ T cells sorted from blood. The cell subset or site tag for this specimen amounts to: CD45RA+ positively selected. The source is a man aged 18 to 30 in good health. The chain links TRBV5-8 with TRBJ2-7, with the D gene call left open. The nucleotide sequence reads as follows: TGTGCCAGCAGCTTGGCCTGGCGGCCAGCCTACGAGCAGTACTTC. Translation gives CASSLAWRPAYEQYF. Where the CDR3 stops, the reference TRBV5-8 and TRBJ2-7 genes take over; the full variable domain is EAGVTQSPTHLIKTRGQQATLRCSPISGHTSVYWYQQALGLGLQFLLWYDEGEERNRGNFPPRFSGRQFPNYSSELNVNALELEDSALYLCASSLAWRPAYEQYFGPGTRLTVT.